A single sample gave rise to the 4 T cell receptor beta chains below, sequenced in a study of shared clonotypes between healthy human individuals. Clones were read by immunoSEQ multiplex PCR, and TCRdb kept only the in-frame ones, dropping some. The top ten hold about 0.39% of the sample, which has 2 million to 2.5 million clones, 93% seen once. The sample comprised naive CD4+ T cells from PBMCs. Subset here: CD45RA+ positively selected. Every receptor here comes from a man between 18 and 29 years old in good health. Some clones in this sample may be carry-over from other donors' samples.

This clone came up once. Other nucleotide sequences in the sample specify the same CDR3. The chain uses TRBV6-6 and TRBJ1-1, with 8 bases fitting TRBD1. The junction had 3 bases not matched to a gene; V was cut back by 5 bases and J by 4 bases. The CDR3 has 13 amino acids. Germline CDR1 and CDR2: MNHNY and SVGAGI (reference sequence). In DNA, the CDR3 is TGTGCCAGCAGTCGACAGGGGCGCACTGAAGCTTTCTTT. Its translation: CASSRQGRTEAFF.

This sequence joins TRBV29-1 and TRBJ2-3; tentatively, D is TRBD2 (6 bases). In germline, CDR1 is SQVTM, CDR2 ANQGSEA. Trimming cost V 7 bases and J 0 bases, with 14 bases left between them. This CDR3 contains 14 residues. The CDR3 bases are TGCAGCGCCCAGACTAGTGCTAGCACAGATACGCAGTATTTT. Residues: CSAQTSASTDTQYF.

The chain is built from TRBV7-3 and TRBJ2-1, with D possibly matching TRBD1 (5 bases). Per the germline V gene, CDR1 is SGHTA and CDR2 is FQGTGA. The V and J ends lost 5 bases and 0 bases respectively, with 14 bases between them. CDR3 length: 16 residues. The CDR3 here is CASSATAPISYNEQFF. CDR3 DNA: TGTGCCAGCAGCGCGACAGCTCCTATCTCCTACAATGAGCAGTTCTTC.

The chain is built from TRBV5-1 and TRBJ2-7, with TRBD1 matching 7 bases. The junction had 6 bases not matched to a gene; V was cut back by 0 bases and J by 3 bases. This CDR3 spans 15 amino acids. The germline gives CDR1 SGHRS, CDR2 YFSETQ. CDR3 DNA sequence: TGCGCCAGCAGCTTGGTGGCGACAGGGCTCTACGAGCAGTACTTC. This encodes CASSLVATGLYEQYF.